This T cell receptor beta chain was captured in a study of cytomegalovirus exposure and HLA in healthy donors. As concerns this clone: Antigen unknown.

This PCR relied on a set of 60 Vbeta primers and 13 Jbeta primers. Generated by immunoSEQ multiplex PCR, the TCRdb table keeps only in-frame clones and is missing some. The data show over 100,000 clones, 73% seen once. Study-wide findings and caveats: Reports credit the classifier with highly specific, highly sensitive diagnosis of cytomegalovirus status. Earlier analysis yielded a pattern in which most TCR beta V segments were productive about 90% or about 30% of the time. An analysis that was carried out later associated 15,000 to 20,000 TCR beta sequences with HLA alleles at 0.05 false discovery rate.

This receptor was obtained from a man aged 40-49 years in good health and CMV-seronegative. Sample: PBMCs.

CDR3 residues: CASSRLSGTGELFF. DNA of the CDR3: TGTGCCAGCAGCCGTCTTTCGGGCACCGGGGAGCTGTTTTTT. The rearrangement uses TRBV6-5 and TRBJ2-2, with D hard to call. Germline assignment: CDR1 MNHEY and CDR2 SVGAGI. The ends were cut back, 6 bases at V and 4 bases at J, with 12 bases in the middle. This CDR3 is built from 14 residues.